The 32 T cell receptor beta chains reported below all come from one sample, sequenced in a study of blood T cell repertoires in COVID-19. Assay used: immunoSEQ multiplex PCR; TCRdb lists only in-frame clones, some missing. This table holds approximately 200,000 clones, around 90% found once. Sequencing was performed on PBMCs or T cells enriched from blood (not recorded which). The receptors were gathered from a man younger than 45 who had recovered from COVID-19.

The V call is TRBV28, the J call TRBJ1-2; D might be TRBD1 (5 bases). The CDR3 extends over 18 amino acids. Germline V gene lookup returns CDR1 MDHEN and CDR2 SYDVKM. V lost 5 bases and J 0 bases, leaving 22 bases between the germline ends. This CDR3 is CASSLHREQGLANYGYTF. The CDR3 DNA is TGTGCCAGCAGTCTCCACCGTGAGCAGGGACTAGCTAACTATGGCTACACCTTC.

The genes are TRBV24-1 and TRBJ2-7; 7 positions match TRBD1. Trimming cost V 4 bases and J 2 bases; bases outside gene matches: 13. The CDR3 covers 17 residues. Germline V gene data show CDR1 as KGHDR and CDR2 as SFDVKD. The chain's CDR3 is CATSDCDRAIETYEQYF. The CDR3 DNA follows: TGTGCCACCAGTGACTGTGACAGGGCCATCGAGACCTACGAGCAGTACTTC.

The rearrangement joins TRBV2 to TRBJ2-3, with TRBD2 identical over 12 bases. CDR1 SNHLY and CDR2 FYNNEI come from the germline V gene. The CDR3 extends over 16 amino acids. J was trimmed by 5 bases and V by 6 bases; bases with no gene match: 9. The CDR3 DNA is TGTGCCAGCAGGACGACTAGCGGGAGTACAGGAGATACGCAGTATTTT. Its translation: CASRTTSGSTGDTQYF.

The V gene is TRBV6-5, the J gene TRBJ2-7; TRBD2 aligns across 8 bases. CDR1 is MNHEY and CDR2 is SVGAGI in the germline V gene. The junction had 0 bases not matched to a gene; V was cut back by 2 bases and J by 3 bases. This CDR3 contains 13 residues. CDR3 in amino acids: CASSYREGYEQYF. The CDR3 bases are TGTGCCAGCAGTTACCGGGAGGGCTACGAGCAGTACTTC.

V gene TRBV30 combines with J gene TRBJ1-2; D is possibly TRBD1 (6 bases). V was trimmed by 3 bases and J by 4 bases, leaving 18 bases between them. This CDR3 comprises 15 residues. The germline CDR1 and CDR2 sequences are GTSNPN and SVGIG (reference sequence). The CDR3 region has the DNA TGTGCCTGGAGGGAGAGGGGGAGTTCAGTCTATGGCTACACCTTC. Translating it yields CAWRERGSSVYGYTF.

V is TRBV7-9 and J is TRBJ2-1; 14 positions agree with TRBD2. The CDR3 consists of 15 residues. The V segment lost 5 bases and the J segment 7 bases; nucleotides outside the gene matches: 4. CDR1 SEHNR and CDR2 FQNEAQ come from the germline V gene (reference sequence). The CDR3 region is CASSLGLAGGNEQFF. The CDR3 bases are TGTGCCAGCAGCCTCGGACTAGCGGGGGGAAATGAGCAGTTCTTC.

This chain connects TRBV18 to TRBJ1-1; 7 positions agree with TRBD1. V was pared by 2 bases and J by 7 bases, with 7 bases of the junction left unmatched. The V gene's germline CDR1 is KGHSH and CDR2 LQKENI. The CDR3 extends over 14 amino acids. CDR3 in amino acids: CASSPKGQLSEAFF. DNA of the CDR3: TGTGCCAGCTCACCAAAGGGACAGCTAAGTGAAGCTTTCTTT.

The V and J genes are TRBV19 and TRBJ1-1, with TRBD1 identical over 9 bases. V shed 7 bases, J shed 3 bases, and the junction held 12 bases outside the gene matches. Per germline, CDR1 LNHDA and CDR2 SQIVND (reference sequence). CDR3 length equals 16 residues. CDR3 sequence reads: CASIRRTGASYTEAFF. The CDR3 coding sequence is TGTGCCAGTATACGACGGACAGGGGCGAGTTACACTGAAGCTTTCTTT.

The J gene is TRBJ2-7, the V gene TRBV6-5; D possibly corresponds to TRBD1 (6 bases). The length of the CDR3 is 13 residues. The germline gives CDR1 MNHEY, CDR2 SVGAGI. Between the trimmed V and J ends, which lost 9 bases and 3 bases, there was a span of 15 bases. Written as DNA, the CDR3 is TGTGCCAGTGCGAGGGACACCAACTACGAGCAGTACTTC. It translates to CASARDTNYEQYF.

The V call is TRBV5-4, the J call TRBJ2-7, with D unclear. V was pared by 4 bases and J by 4 bases, with 12 bases between. The CDR3 extends over 13 amino acids. Germline lookup yields CDR1 SGHNT and CDR2 YYREEE (reference sequence). CDR3 sequence (DNA): TGTGCCAGCAGCCGTAACACAGAGTACGAGCAGTACTTC. Protein product: CASSRNTEYEQYF.

The chain employs TRBV18 and TRBJ1-3, with D maybe TRBD1 (5 bases). Germline V gene data show CDR1 as KGHSH and CDR2 as LQKENI. The CDR3 is made up of 15 amino acids. Between the trimmed V and J ends, which lost 3 bases and 1 base, there was a span of 10 bases. The CDR3: CASSPGQGSGNTIYF. The CDR3 coding sequence is TGTGCCAGCTCACCGGGTCAGGGATCTGGAAACACCATATATTTT. Full variable domain (missing parts from reference TRBV18 and TRBJ1-3): NAGVMQNPRHLVRRRGQEARLRCSPMKGHSHVYWYRQLPEEGLKFMVYLQKENIIDESGMPKERFSAEFPKEGPSILRIQQVVRGDSAAYFCASSPGQGSGNTIYFGEGSWLTVV.

This clone appeared once. The chain uses TRBV11-3 and TRBJ2-1, with D possibly matching TRBD2 (6 bases). With 5 bases removed from V and 7 bases from J, the gap between germline ends came to 15 bases. The CDR3 sequence is 14 residues long. Germline V CDR1 and CDR2: SGHNT, YENEEA. CDR3 sequence reads: CASSTGGSPNEQFF. CDR3 nucleotide sequence: TGTGCCAGCAGCACCGGAGGGTCCCCAAATGAGCAGTTCTTC. Based on the CDR3 plus reference TRBV11-3 and TRBJ2-1, the full variable domain is EAGVVQSPRYKIIEKKQPVAFWCNPISGHNTLYWYLQNLGQGPELLIRYENEEAVDDSQLPKDRFSAERLKGVDSTLKIQPAELGDSAVYLCASSTGGSPNEQFFGPGTRLTVL.

V is TRBV5-5 and J is TRBJ2-5; 9 bases align to TRBD2. This CDR3 comprises 18 residues. V dropped 0 bases and J dropped 3; count of bases not matched to a gene: 12. Germline loops: CDR1 SGHKS, CDR2 YYEKEE (reference sequence). The CDR3 DNA follows: TGTGCCAGCAGCTTGGCCATTAGCGGGAGCGGGCTTAAAGAGACCCAGTACTTC. It specifies CASSLAISGSGLKETQYF.

J is TRBJ2-5 and V is TRBV28; tentative D call: TRBD1 (6 bases). The ends were cut back, 5 bases at V and 2 bases at J, with 24 bases in the middle. This CDR3 is 18 amino acids long. CDR1 MDHEN and CDR2 SYDVKM come from the germline V gene. The CDR3 DNA follows: TGTGCCAGCAGTCCTCTATACCCTAACTCTGACAGGCAAGAGACCCAGTACTTC. As protein: CASSPLYPNSDRQETQYF.

This clone was counted only a few times. The genes are TRBV7-9 and TRBJ2-3, with D perhaps matching TRBD2 (6 bases). CDR1 and CDR2 (germline): SEHNR, FQNEAQ (reference sequence). This CDR3 has 11 residues. V was shortened by 8 bases and J by 6 bases, with 9 bases between the two germline ends. Here the CDR3 DNA reads TGTGCCAGCCAACGGGAGGATACGCAGTATTTT. Protein sequence: CASQREDTQYF.

The chain uses TRBV27 and TRBJ2-1, with D possibly TRBD2 on 5 matching bases. The CDR3 covers 14 residues. Trimming took 8 bases from V and 2 from J, leaving 13 bases between them. The germline V gene encodes CDR1 MNHEY and CDR2 SMNVEV (reference sequence). CDR3 in DNA: TGTGCCAGCGCGAGGGAGTCCCCCTACAATGAGCAGTTCTTC. Translation: CASARESPYNEQFF.

The CDR3 spells CASSLVGASGRALDEQYF. In DNA, the CDR3 is TGTGCCAGCAGCTTAGTAGGGGCTAGCGGGAGGGCCCTCGACGAGCAGTACTTC. This chain connects TRBV7-2 to TRBJ2-7; TRBD2 matches 12 bases. The CDR3 length is 18 residues. The ends lost 1 base at V and 5 bases at J; junction bases unmatched: 12. Per germline, CDR1 SGHTA and CDR2 FQGNSA.

The J gene is TRBJ2-5, the V gene TRBV3-1 (or the pseudogene TRBV3-2); 10 bases agree with TRBD1. Germline-derived CDR1 and CDR2 are LGHDT and YNNKEL (reference sequence). The CDR3 is made up of 15 amino acids. V dropped 3 bases and J dropped 4; count of bases not matched to a gene: 5. The CDR3 nucleotides read TGTGCCAGCAGCCAGGCCGGGACAGGGGTAGAGACCCAGTACTTC. Its translation: CASSQAGTGVETQYF.

The chain joins TRBV27 to TRBJ2-1; 7 nucleotides match TRBD1. Germline CDR1 and CDR2: MNHEY and SMNVEV (reference sequence). The junction had 8 bases not matched to a gene; V was cut back by 5 bases and J by 4 bases. The CDR3 consists of 15 residues. CDR3 in amino acids: CASSPANRGYNEQFF. In DNA form, the CDR3 reads TGTGCCAGCAGTCCGGCCAACAGGGGATACAATGAGCAGTTCTTC.

In nucleotides, the CDR3 is TGTGCCACCGCGGGGCTAGCTAACTACAATGAGCAGTTCTTC. This sequence encodes CATAGLANYNEQFF. The chain joins TRBV19 to TRBJ2-1; TRBD2 might be the D (6 bases). Germline CDR1 is LNHDA and CDR2 is SQIVND (reference sequence). With 10 bases removed from V and 3 bases from J, the gap between germline ends came to 16 bases. The CDR3 runs to 14 residues.

V usage is TRBV5-4 and J usage is TRBJ1-4; D unclear. The germline V gene encodes CDR1 SGHNT and CDR2 YYREEE (reference sequence). The V end was cut by 4 bases, the J end by 4 bases, with 11 bases between. This CDR3 is built from 14 residues. DNA for the CDR3: TGTGCCAGCAGCACCAGGAATAATAATGAAAAACTGTTTTTT. Translating gives CASSTRNNNEKLFF.

The chain links TRBV11-3 to TRBJ1-1, with a possible D match to TRBD1 (6 bases). V gave up 3 bases and J gave up 1 base, with 6 bases separating them. Germline values: CDR1 SGHNT, CDR2 YENEEA. This CDR3 region has 13 residues. As DNA, the CDR3 is TGTGCCAGCAGCTTCAGGGGGAACACTGAAGCTTTCTTT. Amino acids: CASSFRGNTEAFF.

This sequence joins TRBV10-2 and TRBJ2-6, with 7 bases that match TRBD1. Germline assignment: CDR1 WSHSY and CDR2 SAAADI. The CDR3 is made up of 17 amino acids. Trimming cost V 2 bases and J 0 bases; bases outside gene matches: 4. The CDR3 loop reads CASSEKGAVSGANVLTF. Written as DNA, the CDR3 is TGCGCCAGCAGTGAGAAGGGGGCAGTCTCTGGGGCCAACGTCCTGACTTTC.

The rearrangement uses TRBV15 and TRBJ2-3; TRBD2 agrees at 14 bases. The length of the CDR3 is 18 residues. Germline assignment: CDR1 LNHNV and CDR2 YYDKDF (reference sequence). V dropped 5 bases and J dropped 4; count of bases not matched to a gene: 11. The CDR3 region is CATSGGLAGDLVADTQYF. The DNA for the CDR3 is TGTGCCACCAGCGGGGGACTAGCGGGAGATCTTGTGGCAGATACGCAGTATTTT.

This chain links TRBV2 with TRBJ2-7; D is undetermined. Trimming left V 7 bases short and J 0 bases short, with 7 bases between. Per the germline V gene, CDR1 is SNHLY and CDR2 is FYNNEI. The CDR3 sequence is 12 residues long. The CDR3 spells CASTSGSYEQYF. The CDR3 coding sequence is TGTGCCAGCACTTCCGGCTCCTACGAGCAGTACTTC.

The rearrangement uses TRBV4-2 and TRBJ1-2, with D perhaps matching TRBD1 (6 bases). The CDR3 consists of 17 residues. The germline V gene has CDR1 LGHNA and CDR2 YNFKEQ. V was cut by 0 bases and J by 4 bases, with 18 bases left in between. CDR3 sequence reads: CASSQDLSSWDTYGYTF. In nucleotides, the CDR3 is TGTGCCAGCAGCCAAGATCTATCGTCTTGGGACACCTATGGCTACACCTTC.

V is TRBV6-2 or TRBV6-3 and J is TRBJ2-3; 11 bases line up with TRBD2. The V segment lost 6 bases and the J segment 1 base; nucleotides outside the gene matches: 3. The germline gives CDR1 MNHEY, CDR2 SVGEGT. The length of the CDR3 is 15 residues. CDR3: CASSILAGGTDTQYF. The CDR3 nucleotides read TGTGCCAGCAGCATACTAGCGGGGGGCACAGATACGCAGTATTTT.

This chain joins TRBV4-1 and TRBJ2-2; D may be TRBD1 (6 bases). There are 18 residues in the CDR3. V gave up 2 bases and J gave up 0 bases, with 16 bases separating them. The germline V gene has CDR1 MGHRA and CDR2 YSYEKL. DNA for the CDR3: TGCGCCAGCAGCCAAAAAGGGGGTGGGGCAACGAACACCGGGGAGCTGTTTTTT. Protein: CASSQKGGGATNTGELFF.

V and J are TRBV6-2 or TRBV6-3 and TRBJ2-1, with 14 positions matching TRBD2. CDR3 length equals 16 residues. Germline values: CDR1 MNHEY, CDR2 SVGEGT. After removal of 5 bases from V and 8 bases from J, the junction contained 8 bases not matched to a gene. The CDR3: CASSASGTSGSHEQFF. The CDR3 bases are TGTGCCAGCAGTGCCTCCGGGACTAGCGGGAGCCATGAGCAGTTCTTC.

The sample holds one count of this clone. The chain has TRBV30 and TRBJ2-1, with 7 bases that match TRBD2. CDR1 and CDR2 from the germline V gene are GTSNPN and SVGIG (reference sequence). The trim removed 2 bases at V and 3 bases at J, leaving 7 bases unmatched. The CDR3 runs 15 residues. This CDR3 is CAWSSAGKGYNEQFF. The CDR3 coding sequence is TGTGCCTGGAGTTCAGCGGGGAAAGGCTACAATGAGCAGTTCTTC.

This rearrangement joins TRBV6-5 to TRBJ1-2; D is ambiguous. Trimming removed 4 bases at V and 7 bases at J, with 10 bases between. CDR1 and CDR2 from the germline V gene are MNHEY and SVGAGI. The CDR3 runs 12 residues. The CDR3 DNA reads TGTGCCAGCAGTTCCCGGTCCGGTGGCTACACCTTC. Its protein product is CASSSRSGGYTF.

Only one count was recorded for this clone. This chain links TRBV10-3 with TRBJ2-7, with 11 bases aligning to TRBD2. The CDR3 totals 16 residues. The germline gives CDR1 ENHRY, CDR2 SYGVKD. V shed 3 bases and J 0 bases; nucleotides not matched to a gene: 4. CDR3 protein: CAISETSGRVSYEQYF. CDR3 coding DNA: TGTGCCATCAGTGAAACTAGCGGGAGAGTCTCCTACGAGCAGTACTTC.